Below are 20 T cell receptor beta chains sequenced from a single sample in a study of T cell changes during pregnancy in multiple sclerosis. The protocol was immunoSEQ multiplex PCR, while the TCRdb copy is restricted to in-frame clones and leaves out a portion. The sample has tens of thousands of clones, about nine tenths seen once. Sample: CD4+ T cells from peripheral blood mononuclear cells, taken in the second trimester of pregnancy. The receptor source for this set is a female donor with multiple sclerosis, enrolled in a pregnancy study.

The V and J genes are TRBV11-3 and TRBJ2-3, with a possible D match to TRBD2 (5 bases). Trimming removed 0 bases at V and 13 bases at J, with 14 bases between. The CDR3 is made up of 13 amino acids. Germline V gene sequence: CDR1 SGHNT, CDR2 YENEEA. The CDR3 bases are TGTGCCAGCAGCTTAGATTTGTGGGGAGCAAAGTATTTT. This sequence encodes CASSLDLWGAKYF. Variable domain in full (rest from reference TRBV11-3 and TRBJ2-3): EAGVVQSPRYKIIEKKQPVAFWCNPISGHNTLYWYLQNLGQGPELLIRYENEEAVDDSQLPKDRFSAERLKGVDSTLKIQPAELGDSAVYLCASSLDLWGAKYFGPGTRLTVL.

This clone was seen a single time. The chain is built from TRBV5-1 and TRBJ2-7; D is unresolved. Trimming left V 3 bases short and J 0 bases short, with 7 bases between. The CDR3 spans 13 residues. Germline CDR1 is SGHRS and CDR2 is YFSETQ. The CDR3 here is CASSSSFSYEQYF. The CDR3 bases are TGCGCCAGCAGCTCCTCTTTCTCCTACGAGCAGTACTTC.

V and J are TRBV7-3 and TRBJ2-3, with 9 bases that match TRBD2. Germline assignment: CDR1 SGHTA and CDR2 FQGTGA. The J segment lost 4 bases and the V segment lost 8 bases, leaving 7 bases of the junction unmatched. There are 14 residues in the CDR3. The DNA of the CDR3 is TGTGCCAGCGGGCGGGAGGGCATCGCAGATACGCAGTATTTT. This sequence encodes CASGREGIADTQYF.

The chain has TRBV7-2 and TRBJ1-1; D call uncertain. The CDR3 has 12 amino acids. Looked up from germline, CDR1 is SGHTA and CDR2 is FQGNSA. Deletions cut 6 bases from V and 11 bases from J, with 16 bases between. CDR3 DNA sequence: TGTGCCAGCAGTAAGCCCTCCTATTTGGCTTTCTTT. Translated, it gives CASSKPSYLAFF.

The genes are TRBV27 and TRBJ2-6; no clear D gene. Germline V gives CDR1 MNHEY, CDR2 SMNVEV (reference sequence). There are 18 residues in the CDR3. Trimming pared 3 bases from V and 1 base from J, leaving 16 bases between. The CDR3 here is CASSFFGPKISGANVLTF. The CDR3 coding sequence is TGTGCCAGCAGTTTTTTCGGTCCGAAGATTTCTGGGGCCAACGTCCTGACTTTC.

This chain uses TRBV9 with TRBJ2-6; a possible D gene is TRBD2 (5 bases). The V and J ends lost 4 bases and 0 bases respectively, with 14 bases between them. Germline CDR1 is SGDLS and CDR2 is YYNGEE. This CDR3 has 17 residues. The CDR3 spells CASSPRGTHSGANVLTF. CDR3 sequence (DNA): TGTGCCAGCAGCCCTCGGGGTACCCACTCTGGGGCCAACGTCCTGACTTTC.

The chain combines TRBV5-4 with TRBJ2-2; TRBD2 agrees at 8 bases. The CDR3 covers 15 residues. Germline assignment: CDR1 SGHNT and CDR2 YYREEE (reference sequence). V shed 4 bases and J 5 bases; nucleotides not matched to a gene: 7. CDR3 sequence reads: CASSATAGVTGELFF. CDR3 bases: TGTGCCAGCAGCGCTACAGCGGGAGTGACCGGGGAGCTGTTTTTT.

This clone was counted once. This rearrangement joins TRBV4-2 to TRBJ2-1; D is undetermined. Germline-derived CDR1 and CDR2 are LGHNA and YNFKEQ. The CDR3 has 16 residues. V dropped 1 base and J dropped 2 bases, with 12 bases sitting between them. CDR3 sequence: CASSQGFRNTYNEQFF. CDR3 nucleotide sequence: TGTGCCAGCAGCCAAGGATTCAGGAATACCTACAATGAGCAGTTCTTC.

The chain recombines TRBV6-1 with TRBJ2-2; D uncertain. The length of the CDR3 is 12 residues. Between the trimmed V and J ends, which lost 4 bases and 6 bases, there was a span of 6 bases. The germline V gene encodes CDR1 MNHNS and CDR2 SASEGT. The CDR3 reads CASSGASGELFF. The DNA of the CDR3 is TGTGCCAGCAGTGGGGCTTCCGGGGAGCTGTTTTTT.

This chain uses TRBV21-1 with TRBJ2-3; the table gives TRBD2 as D, unverified against the DNA. TRBV21-1 is labeled a pseudogene. The CDR3 is made up of 17 amino acids. The CDR3 loop reads CASTVREEGLTTDTQYF. Written as DNA, the CDR3 is TGTGCCAGCACTGTACGAGAGGAGGGTTTAACCACAGATACGCAGTATTTT.

The rearrangement uses TRBV25-1 and TRBJ1-5; D possibly corresponds to TRBD1 (5 bases). Germline CDR1 reads MGHDK; CDR2 reads SYGVNS. The V gene lost 7 bases and the J gene lost 0 bases, with 10 bases spanning the gap. The CDR3 has 14 residues. The CDR3 reads CASTGHNSNQPQHF. CDR3 bases: TGTGCCAGCACCGGACACAATAGCAATCAGCCCCAGCATTTT.

The chain couples TRBV9 to TRBJ2-1; 9 bases line up with TRBD2. The CDR3 runs 16 residues. Germline lookup yields CDR1 SGDLS and CDR2 YYNGEE. V was pared by 4 bases and J by 4 bases, with 9 bases of the junction left unmatched. The CDR3 coding sequence is TGTGCCAGCAGCTCATCGACTAGCGGCGTTTACAATGAGCAGTTCTTC. It codes for CASSSSTSGVYNEQFF. Combining the CDR3 with reference TRBV9 and TRBJ2-1 gives the whole variable domain DSGVTQTPKHLITATGQRVTLRCSPRSGDLSVYWYQQSLDQGLQFLIQYYNGEERAKGNILERFSAQQFPDLHSELNLSSLELGDSALYFCASSSSTSGVYNEQFFGPGTRLTVL.

The V and J genes are TRBV7-9 and TRBJ1-1; D may be TRBD1 (6 bases). Trimming shortened V by 1 base and J by 10 bases, and 13 bases separated the two germline ends. Germline CDR1 and CDR2: SEHNR and FQNEAQ (reference sequence). The CDR3 totals 13 residues. The CDR3 here is CASSLEGTGRAFF. For the CDR3, the DNA is TGTGCCAGCAGCTTAGAGGGAACAGGGAGAGCTTTCTTT.

This clone was observed many times. This chain joins TRBV15 and TRBJ2-1; the match to TRBD1 covers 9 bases. The CDR3 length is 14 residues. CDR1 is LNHNV, CDR2 YYDKDF, per germline (reference sequence). Trimming at V came to 9 bases and at J to 2 bases, leaving 5 bases not matched to a gene. CDR3 DNA: TGTGCCACAGAGGGACAGGGCCCCTACAATGAGCAGTTCTTC. Its protein product is CATEGQGPYNEQFF.

The V and J genes are TRBV10-3 and TRBJ2-7; D possibly corresponds to TRBD2 (6 bases). In germline, CDR1 is ENHRY, CDR2 SYGVKD. V was pared by 3 bases and J by 4 bases, with 10 bases between. This CDR3 spans 13 amino acids. In DNA form, the CDR3 reads TGTGCCATCAGTGACGGACTAAGGTACGAGCAGTACTTC. The encoded protein is CAISDGLRYEQYF.

This chain's CDR3 is CASSDLQGGLNTEAFF. The CDR3 DNA reads as TGTGCCAGCAGTGACTTGCAGGGCGGACTGAACACTGAAGCTTTCTTT. The V and J genes are TRBV25-1 and TRBJ1-1; D is perhaps TRBD1 (5 bases). The CDR3 runs to 16 residues. V dropped 3 bases and J dropped 0 bases, with 14 bases sitting between them. CDR1 and CDR2 from the germline V gene are MGHDK and SYGVNS. Drawing the rest from reference TRBV25-1 and TRBJ1-1, the complete variable domain is EADIYQTPRYLVIGTGKKITLECSQTMGHDKMYWYQQDPGMELHLIHYSYGVNSTEKGDLSSESTVSRIRTEHFPLTLESARPSHTSQYLCASSDLQGGLNTEAFFGQGTRLTVV.

This clone has only one observation. The chain combines TRBV19 with TRBJ2-3; tentative D call: TRBD2 (5 bases). The CDR3 is 14 residues long. The germline gives CDR1 LNHDA, CDR2 SQIVND (reference sequence). Trimming left V 2 bases short and J 4 bases short, with 10 bases between. CDR3 in DNA: TGTGCCAGTAGTATACACGGGATGGCAGATACGCAGTATTTT. Protein sequence: CASSIHGMADTQYF.

The chain joins TRBV6-5 to TRBJ1-1; perhaps TRBD1 as D (6 bases). The ends were cut back, 6 bases at V and 4 bases at J, with 15 bases in the middle. This CDR3 comprises 14 residues. CDR1 is MNHEY, CDR2 SVGAGI, per germline. The CDR3 protein is CASSPAWGPTEAFF. CDR3 DNA: TGTGCCAGCAGCCCGGCATGGGGGCCCACTGAAGCTTTCTTT.

This rearrangement joins TRBV1 to TRBJ2-3; the D segment call TRBD1 is taken from the table without a DNA check. TRBV1 counts as a pseudogene. The CDR3 is 12 amino acids. The DNA of the CDR3 is TGCACCAGCAGCCAAGCATCAGATACGCAGTATTTT. It specifies CTSSQASDTQYF.

The rearrangement links TRBV7-2 to TRBJ1-3; tentative D call: TRBD1 (6 bases). The ends were cut back, 5 bases at V and 2 bases at J, with 10 bases in the middle. Germline CDR1 reads SGHTA; CDR2 reads FQGNSA. The CDR3 is made up of 14 amino acids. CDR3 nucleotides: TGTGCCAGCAGCCTACGGGACACTGGAAACACCATATATTTT. Protein product: CASSLRDTGNTIYF.